This is a list of T cell receptor beta chains from one sample in a study of T cell repertoires in cytomegalovirus infection. One entry per CDR3 protein, called by TCRdb with MiXCR from the reads. This table holds roughly 300,000 distinct CDR3 sequences, 9.5% found once. The specimen sequenced was PBMCs. The receptors stem from a human donor in good health (CMV status not recorded). Some clones in this sample may be carry-over from other donors' samples. Each CDR3 is given with its conserved first and last residue. D genes are given only for firm matches. Only part of the rows carry a size: once, few, many, or a class if the clone is expanded.

abundance: many; v_gene: TRBV7-2; d_gene: NA; j_gene: TRBJ1-5; CDR3aa: CASSLRLGNQPQHF; CDR3nt: TGTGCCAGCAGCTTACGCTTGGGCAATCAGCCCCAGCATTTT
abundance: many; v_gene: TRBV7-9; d_gene: NA; j_gene: TRBJ1-1; CDR3aa: CASSSTRRDTEAFF; CDR3nt: TGTGCCAGCAGCTCCACCCGGCGGGACACTGAAGCTTTCTTT
abundance: NA; v_gene: TRBV6-6; d_gene: TRBD1; j_gene: TRBJ1-4; CDR3aa: CASSTRQGREKLFF; CDR3nt: TGTGCCAGCAGTACCCGACAGGGAAGGGAAAAACTGTTTTTT
abundance: few; v_gene: TRBV7-2; d_gene: NA; j_gene: TRBJ2-5; CDR3aa: CASSLTPPAETQYF; CDR3nt: TGTGCCAGCAGCTTAACCCCCCCGGCAGAGACCCAGTACTTC
abundance: NA; v_gene: TRBV18; d_gene: TRBD2; j_gene: TRBJ2-7; CDR3aa: CASSPGRLAGASTYEQYF; CDR3nt: TGTGCCAGCTCCCCGGGGAGACTAGCGGGAGCCAGCACCTACGAGCAGTACTTC
abundance: many; v_gene: TRBV7-9; d_gene: NA; j_gene: TRBJ1-5; CDR3aa: CASSLDYQPQHF; CDR3nt: TGTGCCAGCAGCTTAGATTATCAGCCCCAGCATTTT
abundance: NA; v_gene: TRBV20-1; d_gene: TRBD2; j_gene: TRBJ2-5; CDR3aa: CSARLAGMKTQYF; CDR3nt: TGCAGTGCTAGACTAGCGGGGATGAAGACCCAGTACTTC
abundance: many; v_gene: TRBV7-2; d_gene: NA; j_gene: TRBJ2-1; CDR3aa: CASSLKPLGVANSYNEQFF; CDR3nt: TGTGCCAGCAGCTTAAAGCCGCTCGGGGTAGCGAACTCCTACAATGAGCAGTTCTTC
abundance: few; v_gene: TRBV2; d_gene: NA; j_gene: TRBJ2-3; CDR3aa: CASNTGPDTQYF; CDR3nt: TGTGCCAGCAATACGGGCCCAGATACGCAGTATTTT
abundance: few; v_gene: TRBV12-3/TRBV12-4; d_gene: TRBD1; j_gene: TRBJ2-7; CDR3aa: CASSSKEWDRRYEQYF; CDR3nt: TGTGCCAGCAGTTCCAAAGAATGGGACAGGCGTTACGAGCAGTACTTC
abundance: NA; v_gene: TRBV6-2/TRBV6-3; d_gene: TRBD1; j_gene: TRBJ2-1; CDR3aa: CASSSVGVLTGASSYNEQFF; CDR3nt: TGTGCCAGCAGTTCCGTGGGGGTGTTGACAGGGGCGAGCTCCTACAATGAGCAGTTCTTC
abundance: NA; v_gene: TRBV4-2; d_gene: NA; j_gene: TRBJ2-3; CDR3aa: CASSPKWGTDTQYF; CDR3nt: TGTGCCAGCAGCCCAAAGTGGGGCACAGATACGCAGTATTTT
abundance: NA; v_gene: TRBV11-2; d_gene: NA; j_gene: TRBJ1-6; CDR3aa: CASSNLQGKNSPLHF; CDR3nt: TGTGCCAGCAGCAATCTACAGGGTAAAAATTCACCCCTCCACTTT
abundance: few; v_gene: TRBV20-1; d_gene: TRBD1; j_gene: TRBJ1-5; CDR3aa: CSAERDRDQPQHF; CDR3nt: TGCAGTGCTGAGCGCGACAGGGATCAGCCCCAGCATTTT
abundance: many; v_gene: TRBV12-3/TRBV12-4; d_gene: NA; j_gene: TRBJ1-1; CDR3aa: CASSLTRAMNTEAFF; CDR3nt: TGTGCCAGCAGTTTAACGAGGGCGATGAACACTGAAGCTTTCTTT
abundance: few; v_gene: TRBV7-2; d_gene: NA; j_gene: TRBJ2-5; CDR3aa: CASRNLGGGETQYF; CDR3nt: TGTGCCAGCAGGAACCTGGGGGGCGGGGAGACCCAGTACTTC
abundance: many; v_gene: TRBV7-8; d_gene: NA; j_gene: TRBJ2-5; CDR3aa: CASSAEAIRSYQETQYF; CDR3nt: TGTGCCAGCAGCGCCGAAGCTATCCGATCCTACCAAGAGACCCAGTACTTC
abundance: few; v_gene: TRBV6-6; d_gene: TRBD2; j_gene: TRBJ2-3; CDR3aa: CASSYTTSATDTQYF; CDR3nt: TGTGCCAGCAGTTACACGACTAGCGCCACAGATACGCAGTATTTT
abundance: many; v_gene: TRBV7-2; d_gene: NA; j_gene: TRBJ2-2; CDR3aa: CASSPNRLSGELFF; CDR3nt: TGTGCCAGCAGCCCCAACCGATTATCCGGGGAGCTGTTTTTT
abundance: many; v_gene: TRBV7-6; d_gene: TRBD2; j_gene: TRBJ2-2; CDR3aa: CASSFSGKNTGELFF; CDR3nt: TGTGCCAGCAGCTTTAGCGGGAAGAACACCGGGGAGCTGTTTTTT
abundance: NA; v_gene: TRBV6-5; d_gene: NA; j_gene: TRBJ2-6; CDR3aa: CASSYAQSGANVLTF; CDR3nt: TGTGCCAGCAGTTACGCACAATCTGGGGCCAACGTCCTGACTTTC
abundance: NA; v_gene: TRBV7-9; d_gene: NA; j_gene: TRBJ1-5; CDR3aa: CASSPFGGGNQPQHF; CDR3nt: TGTGCCAGCAGCCCGTTTGGGGGGGGTAATCAGCCCCAGCATTTT
abundance: NA; v_gene: TRBV28; d_gene: NA; j_gene: TRBJ1-6; CDR3aa: CASTFAGGISPLHF; CDR3nt: TGTGCCAGCACCTTCGCGGGGGGGATTTCACCCCTCCACTTT
abundance: NA; v_gene: TRBV14; d_gene: TRBD1; j_gene: TRBJ2-2; CDR3aa: CASSRGGFLAAGELFF; CDR3nt: TGTGCCAGCAGCCGAGGGGGCTTTCTGGCCGCCGGGGAGCTGTTTTTT
abundance: few; v_gene: TRBV19; d_gene: NA; j_gene: TRBJ2-1; CDR3aa: CASSIGSGNYNEQFF; CDR3nt: TGTGCCAGTAGTATAGGGAGCGGTAACTACAATGAGCAGTTCTTC
abundance: NA; v_gene: TRBV7-9; d_gene: TRBD2; j_gene: TRBJ2-1; CDR3aa: CASRLAYEQFF; CDR3nt: TGTGCCAGCCGACTAGCCTACGAGCAGTTCTTC
abundance: many; v_gene: TRBV28; d_gene: TRBD2; j_gene: TRBJ2-5; CDR3aa: CASAGGAQETQYF; CDR3nt: TGTGCCAGCGCCGGGGGGGCCCAAGAGACCCAGTACTTC
abundance: many; v_gene: TRBV10-1; d_gene: NA; j_gene: TRBJ2-5; CDR3aa: CASTGQYQETQYF; CDR3nt: TGCGCCAGCACCGGCCAGTACCAAGAGACCCAGTACTTC
abundance: few; v_gene: TRBV12-3/TRBV12-4; d_gene: NA; j_gene: TRBJ1-2; CDR3aa: CASSLGDNYGYTF; CDR3nt: TGTGCCAGCAGTTTAGGGGACAACTATGGCTACACCTTC
abundance: many; v_gene: TRBV7-8; d_gene: TRBD1; j_gene: TRBJ1-5; CDR3aa: CASSLGTGAYSNQPQHF; CDR3nt: TGTGCCAGCAGCTTAGGGACAGGGGCTTATAGCAATCAGCCCCAGCATTTT
abundance: NA; v_gene: TRBV3-1; d_gene: TRBD1; j_gene: TRBJ2-4; CDR3aa: CASRRTGGDIQYF; CDR3nt: TGTGCCAGCAGGCGGACAGGGGGGGACATTCAGTACTTC
abundance: NA; v_gene: TRBV13; d_gene: NA; j_gene: TRBJ2-7; CDR3aa: CASSHQTGAREQYF; CDR3nt: TGTGCCAGCAGCCATCAAACGGGGGCGCGCGAGCAGTACTTC
abundance: NA; v_gene: TRBV29-1; d_gene: NA; j_gene: TRBJ1-2; CDR3aa: CSVVKGLNYGYTF; CDR3nt: TGCAGCGTTGTGAAGGGGCTGAACTATGGCTACACCTTC
abundance: few; v_gene: TRBV29-1; d_gene: TRBD2; j_gene: TRBJ2-1; CDR3aa: CSVGAGVVNEQFF; CDR3nt: TGCAGCGTTGGAGCGGGAGTGGTCAATGAGCAGTTCTTC
abundance: many; v_gene: TRBV7-2; d_gene: NA; j_gene: TRBJ2-7; CDR3aa: CASRAGTSSSYEQYF; CDR3nt: TGTGCCAGCAGGGCCGGGACTTCGAGCTCCTACGAGCAGTACTTC
abundance: many; v_gene: TRBV5-3; d_gene: NA; j_gene: TRBJ2-1; CDR3aa: CARSLVQGGDEQFF; CDR3nt: TGTGCCAGAAGCTTGGTTCAGGGAGGCGATGAGCAGTTCTTC
abundance: few; v_gene: TRBV4-1; d_gene: TRBD2; j_gene: TRBJ2-1; CDR3aa: CASSQDRTSGRGGQFF; CDR3nt: TGCGCCAGCAGCCAAGATCGGACTAGCGGGAGAGGGGGGCAGTTCTTC
abundance: NA; v_gene: TRBV14; d_gene: TRBD2; j_gene: TRBJ2-7; CDR3aa: CASSEAGVGSYEQYF; CDR3nt: TGTGCCAGCAGCGAAGCGGGAGTGGGCTCCTACGAGCAGTACTTC
abundance: NA; v_gene: TRBV2; d_gene: NA; j_gene: TRBJ2-3; CDR3aa: CASGKQRVTDTQYF; CDR3nt: TGTGCCAGCGGAAAACAGAGAGTCACAGATACGCAGTATTTT
abundance: NA; v_gene: TRBV4-1; d_gene: TRBD1; j_gene: TRBJ1-5; CDR3aa: CASSQGQGYSQPQHF; CDR3nt: TGCGCCAGCAGCCAGGGACAGGGGTATAGTCAGCCCCAGCATTTT
abundance: many; v_gene: TRBV6-2/TRBV6-3; d_gene: NA; j_gene: TRBJ2-3; CDR3aa: CASKNGLTDTQYF; CDR3nt: TGTGCCAGCAAGAACGGTCTCACAGATACGCAGTATTTT
abundance: many; v_gene: TRBV2; d_gene: NA; j_gene: TRBJ2-7; CDR3aa: CASSDHILQVSSYEQYF; CDR3nt: TGTGCCAGCAGCGACCACATCCTTCAAGTTAGCTCCTACGAGCAGTACTTC
abundance: NA; v_gene: TRBV20-1; d_gene: NA; j_gene: TRBJ2-1; CDR3aa: CSASVDNEQFF; CDR3nt: TGCAGTGCTAGCGTCGACAATGAGCAGTTCTTC